A selection of T cell receptor beta chains follows, all from one sample in a study of vaccination effects on CD4 cells after COVID-19. Clones were read by immunoSEQ multiplex PCR, and TCRdb kept only the in-frame ones, dropping some. The sample yields about 45,000 clones, about three quarters seen once. Their specific antigens are unknown. This sample comprised CD4+ T cells from PBMCs cultured with a peptide pool, obtained before COVID-19 vaccination. The source is a human donor who had a prior SARS-CoV-2 infection. The conserved cysteine and the conserved F or W are not part of the CDR3 here. D genes are given only for firm matches.

d_gene	v_gene	j_gene	CDR3aa
TRBD2	TRBV6-2/TRBV6-3	TRBJ2-1	ASSSPWTSGNEQF
.	TRBV7-9	TRBJ1-2	ASSPEYNYGYT
TRBD1	TRBV19	TRBJ1-2	ASSPGQGRFYGYT
.	TRBV6-1	TRBJ2-1	ASSEEYRGSSYNEQF
TRBD2	TRBV2	TRBJ2-3	ASNYLSGRDDTQY
.	TRBV6-6	TRBJ1-3	ASSYRSAGNTIY
.	TRBV5-1	TRBJ1-6	ASSQGGDSPLH
.	TRBV4-1	TRBJ2-5	ASSQEETQY
.	TRBV2	TRBJ1-1	ASRWYREGEAF
.	TRBV20-1	TRBJ2-1	SATPGGV
.	TRBV18	TRBJ2-5	ASSPSLSETQY
.	TRBV30	TRBJ2-7	AWSEKWLTPSYEQY
TRBD2	TRBV5-1	TRBJ2-5	ASSIGTSGGSETQY
TRBD2	TRBV19	TRBJ2-7	ASSDGLAANSYEQY
.	TRBV6-6	TRBJ1-5	ASAGVRLGNQPQH